The clone carrying this T cell receptor (beta chain) has only a few counts. Its specificity is not known. Via MiXCR, TCRdb re-called the 5' RACE reads, giving one row per CDR3 protein. The data show 150,000 to 200,000 distinct CDR3 sequences, more than 9.5% seen once. V lost 6 bases to trimming and J lost 8 bases, with 17 bases between them. Germline V lookup: CDR1 SEHNR, CDR2 FQNEAQ (reference sequence). This CDR3 is 14 amino acids long. The data are from a study of T cells after yellow fever vaccination. The overall study: Each low-cell-number fraction was prepared by means of SMART-Seq v4 Ultra Low Input. General study results and limits: FACS-sorted repertoires could harbor abundant contaminating bulk-population clonotypes. Weaker overall was a secondary response that nonetheless peaked faster, on day 5 versus 15. After the booster, roughly 96% of CD4 and 88% of CD8 primary-response clones were re-detected.

Sequences were derived from CD8+ T cells sorted from PBMCs, sampled 15 days after the yellow fever booster vaccination. J is TRBJ1-3 and V is TRBV7-9, with D uncertain. This sequence originates from a man younger than 35 who received the YFV17D yellow fever vaccine. The CDR3 sequence is CASSSTRKRDTIYF. The CDR3 nucleotides are TGTGCCAGCAGTTCGACTCGAAAACGGGACACCATATATTTT.